Each of the 27 T cell receptor beta chains below was sequenced from the same sample in a study of vaccination and CD4 T cells after COVID-19 (dated by TCRdb to 2022 to 2024). For these receptors, no antigen is known. Reading the label with the study, this specimen's time point is: late sampling 161 to 241 days after vaccination in a few convalescent patients. The sample's treatment or condition, from its label and the paper: approximately 9-day PBMC culture with coronavirus spike peptide pools or control peptides (ViraFEST assay). Receptor amplification or capture employed PCR. This sample was sequenced with an Illumina iSeq 100. TCR sequencing of DNA from cultured CD4+ T cells used the Oncomine TCR Beta short-read assay at the Johns Hopkins FTIC core. TCRdb reran the public reads through fastp at Q25 and MiXCR, keeping productive beta chains. Under each unique CDR3 protein, matching rows form one entry showing the most common genes and DNA. The sample data list approximately 17,000 distinct CDR3 sequences, and 52% of these were observed just once. Together, the top ten hold roughly 20% of the sample.

The sample consisted of CD4+ T cells from blood, cultured in vitro, taken about 7 months after SARS-CoV-2 vaccination. These TCRs come from a human donor who had recovered from COVID-19.

This chain uses TRBV20-1 with TRBJ1-2, with 9 positions matching TRBD1. Germline V gene data show CDR1 as DFQATT and CDR2 as SNEGSKA (reference sequence). The CDR3 has 18 residues. The junction had 14 bases not matched to a gene; V was cut back by 1 base and J by 2 bases. CDR3 loop: CSARVSNSGTGINYGYTF. The DNA of the CDR3 is TGCAGTGCTAGAGTTAGTAACTCCGGGACAGGGATCAACTATGGCTACACCTTC.

This clonotype has a single count. The chain has TRBV6-5 and TRBJ2-1; TRBD2 aligns across 7 bases. V trimming: 4 bases; J trimming: 6 bases; junction bases outside the gene matches: 9. This CDR3 has 15 amino acids. Germline CDR1 and CDR2: MNHEY and SVGAGI. In DNA form, the CDR3 reads TGTGCCAGCAGTTTAGTAGACGGGGGGAGCAATGAGCAGTTCTTC. Translated: CASSLVDGGSNEQFF.

This chain uses TRBV6-5 with TRBJ1-1; 10 positions agree with TRBD1. Trimming cost V 1 base and J 4 bases; bases outside gene matches: 6. This CDR3 contains 16 residues. CDR1 MNHEY and CDR2 SVGAGI come from the germline V gene. The CDR3 loop reads CASSYWRRTGGTEAFF. CDR3 nucleotides: TGTGCCAGCAGTTACTGGAGACGGACAGGGGGCACTGAAGCTTTCTTT.

The chain is built from TRBV2 and TRBJ1-1, with 10 bases lining up with TRBD1. Germline-derived CDR1 and CDR2 are SNHLY and FYNNEI. The length of the CDR3 is 14 residues. The junction had 7 bases not matched to a gene; V was cut back by 6 bases and J by 6 bases. The CDR3 bases are TGTGCCAGCAGCGCGGGACAGGGGTTCGCTGAAGCTTTCTTT. Its translation: CASSAGQGFAEAFF.

The rearrangement uses TRBV4-1 and TRBJ1-2; D is unclear. Germline CDR1 and CDR2: MGHRA and YSYEKL. V lost 5 bases and J 2 bases, leaving 9 bases between the germline ends. This CDR3 has 13 residues. The CDR3 here is CASSGSGNYGYTF. In DNA form, the CDR3 reads TGCGCCAGCAGCGGGTCTGGGAACTATGGCTACACCTTC.

This clonotype was found a few times. The chain carries TRBV20-1 and TRBJ1-1; D uncertain. In germline, CDR1 is DFQATT, CDR2 SNEGSKA (reference sequence). CDR3 length: 14 amino acids. Trimming took off 5 bases at V and 6 bases at J, with 19 bases between the two ends. CDR3 amino acids: CSAPPRWVGAEAFF. For the CDR3, the DNA is TGCAGTGCTCCCCCGCGATGGGTGGGCGCTGAAGCTTTCTTT.

This chain connects TRBV7-9 to TRBJ1-1; D ambiguous. Germline V CDR1 and CDR2: SEHNR, FQNEAQ (reference sequence). Trimming stripped 0 bases from V and 3 bases from J, with 5 bases between. The CDR3 consists of 13 residues. CDR3 residues: CASSLAGYTEAFF. In DNA, the CDR3 is TGTGCCAGCAGCTTAGCTGGGTACACTGAAGCTTTCTTT.

The chain links TRBV6-5 to TRBJ2-7, with D uncertain. The V end lost 0 bases, the J end lost 6 bases, and 9 bases lay between the germline ends. The CDR3 has 13 amino acids. From germline, CDR1 is MNHEY and CDR2 SVGAGI. The CDR3 nucleotides are TGTGCCAGCAGTTACTCGGCGCTCGTCGAGCAGTACTTC. Its protein product is CASSYSALVEQYF.

This clonotype was seen a few times. The chain has TRBV20-1 and TRBJ2-7, with TRBD1 identical over 7 bases. Germline values: CDR1 DFQATT, CDR2 SNEGSKA (reference sequence). The CDR3 length is 12 residues. The CDR3 region is CSYDRDNHEQYF. CDR3 in DNA: TGCAGCTACGACAGGGATAACCACGAGCAGTACTTC.

In its sample, this clonotype was seen a few times. The chain couples TRBV7-2 to TRBJ1-5; no definite D call. Looked up from germline, CDR1 is SGHTA and CDR2 is FQGNSA. The germline V and J ends were trimmed by 1 base and 1 base, with 11 bases remaining between them. This CDR3 is 16 amino acids long. The CDR3 reads CASSLVAGMSNQPQHF. In nucleotides, the CDR3 is TGTGCCAGCAGCTTAGTTGCGGGAATGAGCAATCAGCCCCAGCATTTT.

The rearrangement uses TRBV6-1 and TRBJ1-5; D unresolved. Trimming removed 8 bases at V and 10 bases at J, with 18 bases between. The CDR3 consists of 13 residues. Germline V gene data show CDR1 as MNHNS and CDR2 as SASEGT. Here the CDR3 DNA reads TGTGCCAGCGATGTCAGGCCGATTCTACCCCAGCATTTT. This gives the protein CASDVRPILPQHF.

The chain carries TRBV7-2 and TRBJ1-2; D may be TRBD1 (6 bases). Germline V CDR1 and CDR2: SGHTA, FQGNSA. The CDR3 is 15 amino acids. V lost 3 bases to trimming and J lost 4 bases, with 15 bases between them. This CDR3 is CASSLPPGTLYGYTF. CDR3 DNA sequence: TGTGCCAGCAGCTTGCCCCCGGGGACACTCTATGGCTACACCTTC.

This clonotype was counted a few times. The chain uses TRBV7-9 and TRBJ2-3; the D is unclear. Trimming pared 2 bases from V and 5 bases from J, leaving 5 bases between. The length of the CDR3 is 12 residues. Germline lookup yields CDR1 SEHNR and CDR2 FQNEAQ (reference sequence). The CDR3: CASSLSRDTQYF. The CDR3 nucleotides read TGTGCCAGCAGCTTAAGTCGAGATACGCAGTATTTT.

The chain employs TRBV20-1 and TRBJ1-2; D not resolved. CDR3 length: 12 amino acids. Trimming took off 4 bases at V and 4 bases at J, with 10 bases between the two ends. The germline V gene has CDR1 DFQATT and CDR2 SNEGSKA (reference sequence). The CDR3 DNA reads as TGCAGTGCTAACTTGGGGTTCTATGGCTACACCTTC. Residues: CSANLGFYGYTF.

J is TRBJ1-6 and V is TRBV6-5, with D possibly TRBD1 on 5 matching bases. V shed 0 bases and J shed 8 bases, with 14 bases lying between them. This CDR3 is built from 16 residues. CDR1 and CDR2 (germline): MNHEY, SVGAGI. The CDR3 loop is CASSYSIREGYSPLHF. CDR3 DNA sequence: TGTGCCAGCAGTTACTCGATCAGGGAGGGTTATTCACCCCTCCACTTT.

This clonotype was detected only a few times. The gene calls are TRBV19 and TRBJ1-1; a weak D match, TRBD1 (6 bases). V lost 3 bases, J lost 5 bases, and 13 bases lay in between. The CDR3 loop spans 14 amino acids. In germline, CDR1 is LNHDA, CDR2 SQIVND (reference sequence). CDR3 DNA sequence: TGTGCCAGTAGTATGGTGGCGAGGGGGACTGAAGCTTTCTTT. This translates into CASSMVARGTEAFF.

This chain connects TRBV7-3 to TRBJ1-1, with 8 bases fitting TRBD1. Germline V gene lookup returns CDR1 SGHTA and CDR2 FQGTGA. The CDR3 totals 14 residues. Unmatched junction bases numbered 11, after V lost 5 bases and J lost 9 bases. CDR3 nucleotides: TGTGCCAGCAGCATCGGGACAGGTTATTATCAAGCTTTCTTT. The encoded protein is CASSIGTGYYQAFF.

There are a few counts of this clonotype. The rearrangement links TRBV6-4 to TRBJ1-5; D not certain. CDR3 length: 13 residues. V was cut by 6 bases and J by 6 bases, with 12 bases left in between. Germline V gene sequence: CDR1 MRHNA, CDR2 SNTAGT. CDR3 residues: CASSDEWGQPQHF. For the CDR3, the DNA is TGTGCCAGCAGCGACGAATGGGGTCAGCCCCAGCATTTT.

V and J are TRBV21-1 and TRBJ2-7; no DNA check was done on the table's D call, TRBD1. TRBV21-1 is assigned pseudogene status. The CDR3 is made up of 13 amino acids. The CDR3 is CASSRDRDGEQYF. CDR3 in DNA: TGTGCCAGCAGCCGGGACAGGGACGGGGAGCAGTACTTC.

The V call is TRBV27, the J call TRBJ1-2, with D uncertain. Germline values: CDR1 MNHEY, CDR2 SMNVEV (reference sequence). CDR3 length: 13 amino acids. V lost 2 bases, J lost 11 bases, and 15 bases lay in between. The CDR3 protein is CASSLSGPGVYTF. Here the CDR3 DNA reads TGTGCCAGCAGTTTAAGTGGCCCGGGAGTATACACCTTC.

The sample holds a few counts of this clonotype. The chain is built from TRBV19 and TRBJ2-7, with 12 bases that match TRBD1. This CDR3 has 14 amino acids. Germline V gene sequence: CDR1 LNHDA, CDR2 SQIVND (reference sequence). With V trimmed by 6 bases and J by 3 bases, 3 bases remained unmatched. The DNA of the CDR3 is TGTGCCAGTAGGGGACAGGGGGCTTTCTACGAGCAGTACTTC. The encoded protein is CASRGQGAFYEQYF.

This chain joins TRBV6-1 and TRBJ2-1, with 7 bases identical to TRBD2. The V segment lost 6 bases and the J segment 2 bases; nucleotides outside the gene matches: 4. The CDR3 spans 14 residues. CDR1 and CDR2 (germline): MNHNS, SASEGT. The CDR3 DNA reads as TGTGCCAGCAGCCGGGCGGGGGCCTACAATGAGCAGTTCTTC. Residues: CASSRAGAYNEQFF.

CDR3 nucleotide sequence: TGTGCCACCAGTGATCTGACTAGGGGGGGTAGTAATGAGCAGTTCTTC. Translated, it gives CATSDLTRGGSNEQFF. The V call is TRBV24-1, the J call TRBJ2-1; possibly TRBD2 for D (7 bases). The CDR3 runs to 16 residues. Germline V CDR1 and CDR2: KGHDR, SFDVKD. Trimming removed 3 bases from V and 7 bases from J, with 18 bases in between.

This clonotype was detected a few times. The rearrangement links TRBV6-2 or TRBV6-3 to TRBJ1-1, with D tentatively TRBD1 (5 bases). Germline loops: CDR1 MNHEY, CDR2 SVGEGT. V was clipped by 6 bases and J by 0 bases, with 11 bases between them. The CDR3 spans 14 residues. CDR3: CASRLGTMNTEAFF. The DNA of the CDR3 is TGTGCCAGCAGACTCGGGACGATGAACACTGAAGCTTTCTTT.

V gene TRBV7-2 combines with J gene TRBJ1-6, with no clear D. CDR3 size: 17 residues. V shed 2 bases and J shed 0 bases, with 11 bases lying between them. The germline CDR1 and CDR2 sequences are SGHTA and FQGNSA. As DNA, the CDR3 is TGTGCCAGCAGCTTAACGGCTGAACGCTCCTATAATTCACCCCTCCACTTT. Encoded protein: CASSLTAERSYNSPLHF. Full variable domain (missing parts from reference TRBV7-2 and TRBJ1-6): GAGVSQSPSNKVTEKGKDVELRCDPISGHTALYWYRQSLGQGLEFLIYFQGNSAPDKSGLPSDRFSAERTGGSVSTLTIQRTQQEDSAVYLCASSLTAERSYNSPLHFGNGTRLTVT.

The rearrangement joins TRBV7-9 to TRBJ2-6; D remains unclear. With 5 bases removed from V and 0 bases from J, the gap between germline ends came to 14 bases. CDR3 length: 17 residues. Germline-derived CDR1 and CDR2 are SEHNR and FQNEAQ (reference sequence). The CDR3 DNA is TGTGCCAGCAGCCCAAAAAGGACCCCCTCTGGGGCCAACGTCCTGACTTTC. The encoded protein is CASSPKRTPSGANVLTF.

The chain uses TRBV2 and TRBJ2-7; D not certain. With 7 bases removed from V and 0 bases from J, the gap between germline ends came to 13 bases. The CDR3 is 14 residues long. The germline gives CDR1 SNHLY, CDR2 FYNNEI. The CDR3 sequence is CASNSRLSSYEQYF. CDR3 DNA: TGTGCCAGCAATTCCAGGCTTAGCTCCTACGAGCAGTACTTC.